This T cell receptor beta chain comes out of a study of somatic mutations in cytotoxic T cells in rheumatoid arthritis. Study details: The flow sorting of some V beta antibody-stained T-cell populations reached nearly 100% purity, and the sorted populations included V beta1+ cells sequenced for TCRB. Regarding the study as a whole: It was in rheumatoid arthritis patients, but not in healthy controls, that CD8+ clonality increased with age.

As concerns this clone: Its specificity is not known.

Data came from immunoSEQ multiplex PCR; TCRdb stores just in-frame clones and leaves some out. Of roughly 10,000 clones listed, more than 60% are singletons. Sequenced input: CD8+ T cells sorted from blood. This sequence was found in a man aged 50 to 59 in good health.

DNA of the CDR3: TGTGCCAGCAGCCCTACCGGGAGCCGACAATCAGCTTTCTTT. It yields the protein CASSPTGSRQSAFF. The chain couples TRBV27 to TRBJ1-1; D uncertain. The CDR3 loop spans 14 amino acids. V lost 6 bases, J lost 10 bases, and 21 bases lay in between. CDR1 is MNHEY, CDR2 SMNVEV, per germline (reference sequence).